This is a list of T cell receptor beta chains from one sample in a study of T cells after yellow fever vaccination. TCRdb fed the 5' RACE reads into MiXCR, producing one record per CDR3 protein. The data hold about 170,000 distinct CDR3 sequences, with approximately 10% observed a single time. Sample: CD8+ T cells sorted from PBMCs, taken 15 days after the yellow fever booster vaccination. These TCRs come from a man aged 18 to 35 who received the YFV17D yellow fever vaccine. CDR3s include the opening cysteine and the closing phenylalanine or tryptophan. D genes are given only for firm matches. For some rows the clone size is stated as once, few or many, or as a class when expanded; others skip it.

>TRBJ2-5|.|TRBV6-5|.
CASRSRPTDLRTQYF
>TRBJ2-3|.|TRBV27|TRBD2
CASSLFPGLNTDTQYF
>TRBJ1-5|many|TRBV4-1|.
CASSQDPGVNQPQHF
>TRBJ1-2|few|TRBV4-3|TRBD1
CASSQDRGLIYGYTF
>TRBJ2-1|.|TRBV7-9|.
CASSWRLNEQFF
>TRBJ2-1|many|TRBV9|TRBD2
CASSVGKGLAGYNEQFF
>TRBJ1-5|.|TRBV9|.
CASSPAANNQPQHF
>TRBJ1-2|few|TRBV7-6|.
CASSLYGADYGYTF
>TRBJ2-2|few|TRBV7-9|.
CASRTDSWNPGELFF
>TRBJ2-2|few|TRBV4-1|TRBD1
CASSHGQGYIGELFF
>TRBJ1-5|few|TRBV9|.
CASSVGGTPNQPQHF
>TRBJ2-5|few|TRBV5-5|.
CASSLSGTLQETQYF
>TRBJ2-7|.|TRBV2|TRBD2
CASSESGTISYEQYF
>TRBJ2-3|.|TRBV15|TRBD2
CATSERTSGGLTDTQYF
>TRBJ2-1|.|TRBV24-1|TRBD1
CATSDSDRGQMSEQFF
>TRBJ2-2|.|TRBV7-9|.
CASSTRSNTGELFF
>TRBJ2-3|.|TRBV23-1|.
CASSQRTATDTQYF
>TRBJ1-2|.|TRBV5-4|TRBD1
CASSYGQGASDGYTF
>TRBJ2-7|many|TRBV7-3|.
CASSLGVSYEQYF
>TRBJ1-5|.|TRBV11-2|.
CASSLRGQPQHF
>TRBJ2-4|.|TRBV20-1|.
CSARIILENIQYF
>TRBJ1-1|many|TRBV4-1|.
CASSQAEANTEAFF
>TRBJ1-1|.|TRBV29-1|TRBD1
CSVAIDRANTEAFF
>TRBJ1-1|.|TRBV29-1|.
CSVEDGRLTEAFF
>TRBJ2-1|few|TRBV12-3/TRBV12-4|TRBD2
CASSFWERGRNEQFF
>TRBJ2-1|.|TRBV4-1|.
CASSQEPYNEQFF
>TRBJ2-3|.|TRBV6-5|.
CASTQPGDTQYF
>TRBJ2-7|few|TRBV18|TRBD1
CASSLRQGGFYEQYF
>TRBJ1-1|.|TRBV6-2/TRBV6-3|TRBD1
CASSYSTDSGGGPEAFF
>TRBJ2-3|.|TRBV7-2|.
CASSKSRRARTDTQYF
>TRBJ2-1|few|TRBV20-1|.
CSAPVGGSYNEQFF
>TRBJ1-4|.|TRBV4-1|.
CASRSFQWVLSTNEKLFF
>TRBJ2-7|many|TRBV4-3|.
CASSQDPGENEQYF
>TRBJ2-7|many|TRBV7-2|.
CASSEAGSSYEQYF
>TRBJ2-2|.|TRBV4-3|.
CASSQGRGGTGELFF
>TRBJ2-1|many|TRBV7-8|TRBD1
CASSLALQGLYNEQFF
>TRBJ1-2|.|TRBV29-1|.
CSVGSRTPWYYGYTF
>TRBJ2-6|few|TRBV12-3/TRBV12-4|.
CASTVQGTGANVLTF
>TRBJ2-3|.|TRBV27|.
CASSHRADTQYF
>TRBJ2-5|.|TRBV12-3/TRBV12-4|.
CASSSPSQETQYF
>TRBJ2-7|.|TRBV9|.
CASSVGLRAEQYF
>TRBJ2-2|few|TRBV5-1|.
CASSPRSRGPNTGELFF
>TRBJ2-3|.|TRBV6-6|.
CASSYSTGMSDTQYF
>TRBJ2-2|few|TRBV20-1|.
CSARGGATGELFF
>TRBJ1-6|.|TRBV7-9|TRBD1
CASSGRTGARSPLHF
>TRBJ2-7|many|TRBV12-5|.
CASGLVRYEQYF
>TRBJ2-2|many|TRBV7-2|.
CASTENTGELFF
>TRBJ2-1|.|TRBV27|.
CASGNYEQFF
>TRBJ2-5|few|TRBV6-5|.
CASRGAEETQYF
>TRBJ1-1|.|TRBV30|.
CAGTLGTEAFF
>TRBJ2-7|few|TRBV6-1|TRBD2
CASSIPGTSGLYEQYF